The rows below give T cell receptor beta chains drawn from one sample of a study of blood T cells in healthy people across ages. Each CDR3 protein is one row after TCRdb ran MiXCR on the 5' RACE reads. The sample has roughly 1,500,000 distinct CDR3 sequences, roughly 40% seen once. The sample was blood. The receptors shown here come from a young woman in good health. Each CDR3 is given with its conserved first and last residue. The D gene is left open where the match is weak. Size tells how often a clone was seen (once, few, many) or the class of an expanded clone, and some rows leave it out.

abundance,j_gene,d_gene,v_gene,CDR3nt,CDR3aa
NA,TRBJ1-2,NA,TRBV5-1,TGCGCCAGCGGTCCAAGTGGCTATGGCTACACCTTC,CASGPSGYGYTF
NA,TRBJ2-1,NA,TRBV11-2,TGTGCCACCCAGCCACAGGGAGGCTCCTACAATGAGCAGTTCTTC,CATQPQGGSYNEQFF
NA,TRBJ1-2,NA,TRBV7-2,TGTGCCAGCAGCGCTAAATTGGCCTATGGCTACACCTTC,CASSAKLAYGYTF
few,TRBJ2-1,NA,TRBV20-1,TGCAGTGCTAGAGGCCTCCTAGTGAATGAGCAGTTCTTC,CSARGLLVNEQFF
NA,TRBJ2-1,NA,TRBV2,TGTGCCAGCAGTACAGGGTGGGGCAATGAGCAGTTCTTC,CASSTGWGNEQFF
few,TRBJ2-5,NA,TRBV4-2,TGTGCCAGCAGTCCCCGGGACACCCTCAGTGGGACCCAGTACTTC,CASSPRDTLSGTQYF
NA,TRBJ1-1,NA,TRBV11-2,TGTGCCAGCAGCTTAAGTTCGCGGGGGCGCCCGACTGAAGCTTTCTTT,CASSLSSRGRPTEAFF
NA,TRBJ1-1,NA,TRBV3-1,TGTGCCAGCAGCCAAGGGAGACCCACTGAAGCTTTCTTT,CASSQGRPTEAFF
NA,TRBJ1-6,NA,TRBV7-2,TGTGCCAGCAACTTGGCGGGGGTTTACTATAATTCACCCCTCCACTTT,CASNLAGVYYNSPLHF
NA,TRBJ1-4,TRBD1,TRBV28,TGTGCCAGCAGTTTCCCCGGGACAGGGGCCGCGCTCCCCGAAAAACTGTTTTTT,CASSFPGTGAALPEKLFF
few,TRBJ2-1,NA,TRBV28,TGTGCCAGCCCAGGGTTTTCGGGACGGTTCTTC,CASPGFSGRFF
NA,TRBJ1-6,NA,TRBV10-3,TGTGCCATCTCGGCCCCATGGGAAGGTTCACCCCTCCACTTT,CAISAPWEGSPLHF
NA,TRBJ2-1,TRBD2,TRBV20-1,TGCAGTGGGCCGCCGGGACTAACCTCGGGGGAGCAGTTCTTC,CSGPPGLTSGEQFF
NA,TRBJ2-2,NA,TRBV5-6,TGTGCCAGCAGCTGGGAAGCCACCGGGGAGCTGTTTTTT,CASSWEATGELFF
NA,TRBJ1-2,NA,TRBV5-6,TGTGCCAGCACGACCACGGGGGGGGGCCTCTATGGCTACACCTTC,CASTTTGGGLYGYTF
NA,TRBJ2-7,TRBD2,TRBV20-1,TGCAGTGCTAGAGATGTAACTAGCGGGAGATACGAGCAGTACTTC,CSARDVTSGRYEQYF
NA,TRBJ1-6,NA,TRBV7-9,TGTGCCATTCTCCGGGACGAAGCCTCACCCCTCCACTTT,CAILRDEASPLHF
few,TRBJ1-2,NA,TRBV20-1,TGCAGTGCTAGTTTGGGGCGGAACGGCTACACCTTC,CSASLGRNGYTF
few,TRBJ1-2,NA,TRBV29-1,TGCAGCGTCTTTACGCTTCGGGGGGCACCGGAAGGCTACACCTTC,CSVFTLRGAPEGYTF
NA,TRBJ2-1,NA,TRBV15,TGTGCCACCAGCACCGACAGTGCCGGGAGTGCAGATGATCAGTTCTTC,CATSTDSAGSADDQFF
NA,TRBJ2-7,TRBD1,TRBV11-2,TGTGCCGTTGGGACAGGGGGATCCGAGCAGTACTTC,CAVGTGGSEQYF
NA,TRBJ2-2,TRBD1,TRBV11-2,TGTGCCAGCAGCTTACGGACAGGGATGGACACCGGGGAGCTGTTTTTT,CASSLRTGMDTGELFF
NA,TRBJ1-1,NA,TRBV4-1,TGCGCCAGCAGCCAAGCCCGGGGTCGGAACACTGAAGCTTTCTTT,CASSQARGRNTEAFF
NA,TRBJ1-6,NA,TRBV6-5,TGTGCCAGCAGTCGGGACCCGGGCAATTCACCCCTCCACTTT,CASSRDPGNSPLHF
few,TRBJ2-4,NA,TRBV3-1,TGTGCCAGCAGCCAAGGGTCGGTAGCCAAAAACATTCAGTACTTC,CASSQGSVAKNIQYF
NA,TRBJ2-1,TRBD1,TRBV20-1,TGCAGTGCCATATCCTGGGACAGGGAATACAATGAGCAGTTCTTC,CSAISWDREYNEQFF
once,TRBJ2-2,TRBD2,TRBV20-1,TGCAGTGCTCAAGCGGGAGTAGACACCGGGGAGCTGTTTTTT,CSAQAGVDTGELFF
NA,TRBJ1-1,TRBD1,TRBV6-6,TGTGCCAGCAGTGCCCGGGACAGTTTGTACACTGAAGCTTTCTTT,CASSARDSLYTEAFF
NA,TRBJ2-1,TRBD2,TRBV7-2,TGTGCCAGCAGCTTAGAAGCGGGATACAATGAGCAGTTCTTC,CASSLEAGYNEQFF
few,TRBJ2-3,NA,TRBV7-6,TGTGCCAGCAGCTTAGCCCTTCGGGGGACTGGGGATACGCAGTATTTT,CASSLALRGTGDTQYF
NA,TRBJ1-1,NA,TRBV12-3/TRBV12-4,TGTGCCAGCAGGGACGGTGACACTGAAGCTTTCTTT,CASRDGDTEAFF
NA,TRBJ2-6,NA,TRBV20-1,TGCAGTGCTCCTCGAATGGGAGGGGCCAACGTCCTGACTTTC,CSAPRMGGANVLTF
few,TRBJ2-7,NA,TRBV6-2/TRBV6-3,TGTGCCAGCAGTTACTCGCGAGAGGGAGTGGGGACTCTAACCTACGAGCAGTACTTC,CASSYSREGVGTLTYEQYF
NA,TRBJ2-1,NA,TRBV5-1,TGCGCCAGCAGCTTAACTGACGGGATCTCGGAGCAGTTCTTC,CASSLTDGISEQFF
NA,TRBJ2-7,NA,TRBV7-9,TGTGCCAGCAACCGGGTTGGGGGGCAAGGCGAGCAGTACTTC,CASNRVGGQGEQYF
NA,TRBJ2-7,NA,TRBV12-3/TRBV12-4,TGTGCCAGCAGAGGGGCAATCTACGAGCAGTACTTC,CASRGAIYEQYF
NA,TRBJ2-5,TRBD2,TRBV12-3/TRBV12-4,TGTGCCAGCAGGCTGATAGCGGGAGGGCCCAATGAGCAGTACTTC,CASRLIAGGPNEQYF
NA,TRBJ2-7,NA,TRBV20-1,TGCAGTGCCCTAGGGCGCGGGTACGAGCAGTACTTC,CSALGRGYEQYF
NA,TRBJ1-2,NA,TRBV12-3/TRBV12-4,TGTGCCAGCAGGTCCGGGCCCTCACTTAACACCTTC,CASRSGPSLNTF
NA,TRBJ1-1,TRBD1,TRBV3-1,TGTGCCAGCAGCCGCCGGGACAGGAACACTGAAGCTTTCTTT,CASSRRDRNTEAFF
once,TRBJ1-2,NA,TRBV6-5,TGTGCCAGCAGTGCAACGGACAGAGGATTCTATGGCTACACCTTC,CASSATDRGFYGYTF
NA,TRBJ1-2,NA,TRBV2,TGTGCCAGCAGTGAGGGGACGAGTGCTGGCTACACCTTC,CASSEGTSAGYTF
NA,TRBJ2-1,TRBD1,TRBV29-1,TGCAGCACGGACAGGGACAATGAGCAGTTCTTC,CSTDRDNEQFF
few,TRBJ2-3,NA,TRBV24-1,TGTGCCACCAGTGATCGAACGACCACAGATACGCAGTATTTT,CATSDRTTTDTQYF
NA,TRBJ2-5,NA,TRBV12-3/TRBV12-4,TGTGCCAGCAGTTTAGCGCTCGGAGCCGGGGAGACCCAGTACTTC,CASSLALGAGETQYF
few,TRBJ2-3,TRBD2,TRBV7-3,TGTGCCAGCCGGCAAGCGGGGGGGACTGATACGCAGTATTTT,CASRQAGGTDTQYF
few,TRBJ2-1,TRBD2,TRBV2,TGTGCCAGCAGAGGGAGGGCAGGATCCTACAATGAGCAGTTCTTC,CASRGRAGSYNEQFF
once,TRBJ2-7,NA,TRBV15,TGTGCCACCAGCTCCAAGCCGGATAGCTCCTACAATGAGCAGTACTTC,CATSSKPDSSYNEQYF
NA,TRBJ2-7,NA,TRBV7-2,TGTGCCAGCAGCTTAGCGTTCTCCGGTCGAGCGGATACCTACGAGCAGTACTTC,CASSLAFSGRADTYEQYF
NA,TRBJ2-1,NA,TRBV4-1,TGCGCCAGCAGCCCGGTGGATTCCTACAATGAGCAGTTCTTC,CASSPVDSYNEQFF
NA,TRBJ1-6,NA,TRBV5-1,TGCGCCAGCAGCTTGGCCGTGATTAATTCACCCCTCCACTTT,CASSLAVINSPLHF
NA,TRBJ2-7,NA,TRBV10-2,TGCGCCAGCACAAAACAGGGAAAGCACTGGGACTCCTACGAGCAGTACTTC,CASTKQGKHWDSYEQYF
NA,TRBJ2-5,NA,TRBV2,TGTGCCAGCGGGGACAACAGGGAGGTGATGGAGACCCAGTACTTC,CASGDNREVMETQYF
NA,TRBJ2-5,NA,TRBV3-1,TGTGCCAGCAGCCAAGGAGTAGAGGAGACCCTGGAGACCCAGTACTTC,CASSQGVEETLETQYF
NA,TRBJ2-7,TRBD2,TRBV6-2/TRBV6-3,TGTGCCAGCAGTTACCTTCCCAGCGGGAGGACAGTCTCCTACGAGCAGTACTTC,CASSYLPSGRTVSYEQYF
NA,TRBJ2-7,TRBD1,TRBV20-1,TGCAGTGCTAGACAGACAGGGAGATACTACGAGCAGTACTTC,CSARQTGRYYEQYF
few,TRBJ2-3,TRBD2,TRBV12-3/TRBV12-4,TGTGCCAGCAGACCTACCTTCTCAACTAGCGGGGTCACAGATACGCAGTATTTT,CASRPTFSTSGVTDTQYF
NA,TRBJ2-5,NA,TRBV20-1,TGCAGTGCTCACGACAGCCAAGAGACCCAGTACTTC,CSAHDSQETQYF
NA,TRBJ2-5,NA,TRBV10-1,TGCGCCAGCAGTGGGGTCTCGGAGCAGTACTTC,CASSGVSEQYF